This TCR beta chain was sequenced during a study of beta chain features in type 1 diabetes (dated by TCRdb to between 2017 and 2018). For context, the study as a whole: Mean age, gender distribution, total cell number and subset yield were not different between patients and healthy donors. Across all samples, about 110 million sorted cells were examined, and cell number per subset correlated strongly with RNA yield. In the study, TCRB repertoires of sorted circulating CD4+ T cell subsets from recently diagnosed type 1 diabetes patients were compared with those of matched healthy donors. Regulatory and stem cell-like memory subsets were obtained from only 8 patients and roughly 8 healthy donors, while naive and central memory subsets were obtained from all 30 or so donors. Beyond this particular receptor, the publication reports: Only small numbers of individuals were included in the HLA sub-analyses, which left unresolved whether HLA type had any influence on TCRB rearrangement. Patients with type 1 diabetes made fewer insertions and deleted more nucleotides at VDJ recombination sites, implying thymic rearrangement abnormalities. Naive, central memory and regulatory TCRB repertoires appeared more similar among patients than among healthy donors. Shorter templates might be favored by PCR, yet because patient and control samples were amplified and corrected together, any such skew would affect both groups equally. Because cDNA was sequenced instead of genomic DNA, activated cells with high expression could be over-represented, although the groups did not differ in activation or CD3 levels. Type 1 diabetes patients showed a moderate but significant shortening of TCRB CDR3 length in all four CD4+ subsets.

From each donor, a single peripheral blood sample of about 100 mL on average was drawn into heparinised tubes. A BD FACSAria II was used to sort naive, central memory, regulatory and stem cell-like memory CD4+ T cells with a panel that included CD45RO, CCR7, CD25, CD127, CD95 and CD27. A purity above 95% was achieved for all sorted populations. PBMCs were separated immediately by Lymphoprep density gradient centrifugation and were stained directly, without being cultured. So that batch effects would be minimized, each experiment stained and sorted samples in pairs, pairing one healthy donor with one patient. The CDR3 starts with the cysteine, ends with the phenylalanine, and has 15 residues. The read is trimmed to its CDR3 DNA, 45 bases read in frame from base 1. Unmatched junction bases come to 9, with V trimmed by 6 bases and J by 5 bases. The CDR1 and CDR2 encoded by the germline V gene are SNHLY and FYNNEI.

Comments on this clone: Its binding antigen is unknown. No base quality values were provided; no much bigger clone lies one nucleotide off.

The entire isolated RNA was reverse transcribed using the High Capacity cDNA Reverse Transcription Kit, and thus expressed TCRB transcripts were sequenced. Naive, central memory and regulatory T cell samples underwent deep immunoSEQ sequencing, averaging roughly 3.5 million total reads per sample. Sorted cells were lysed in RLT buffer, and RNA was extracted using DNase-treated RNeasy Micro or Mini kits according to cell number. To prevent cross-contamination, each cell subset was processed individually, whereas patient and healthy donor samples were processed jointly. TCRB sequences were amplified from cDNA with the immunoSEQ multiplex PCR, producing 87-bp fragments spanning the CDR3 region. Sequencing of the amplicons was performed on the Illumina HiSeq platform. As for how the authors treated the data: Synthetic template baselines were used to correct PCR bias computationally, reads within Hamming distance 2 were collapsed together, and singletons that could not be merged were discarded. Reads were aligned against IMGT so that V, D and J genes, CDR3 length and insertions or deletions at six rearrangement sites could be assigned. Within each subset, clonotype counts were normalized to sorted cell number, and only after that were true diversity and Gini coefficients computed with the tcR R package. The overlap coefficient, calculated on TCRB nucleotide sequences, was used to quantify repertoire sharing. In its TCRdb copy, this immuneACCESS table keeps in-frame sequences only and misses some clones. Where compared with another copy, unresolved V genes explain less than half of these, and the others have no known cause. V and J calls and clone size are as listed in that table; D and trimming were resolved from the DNA. The sample includes 300,000 or so clones, with under 8.5% observed a single time. Around 0.44% of the sample goes to the ten largest clones.

Sequences were obtained from central memory CD4+ T cells from blood. The receptor's source is a young woman in good health. The chain is made from TRBV2 and TRBJ2-5, and TRBD1 aligns with 10 junction nucleotides. The nucleotide sequence is given as TGTGCCAGCAGGACGGGGGACAGGGGACGTGAGACCCAGTACTTC. The resulting protein is CASRTGDRGRETQYF.